This record looks at one T cell receptor (beta chain) sequence and its context. Its matching antigen is unknown. The source of the sample is a study of metastatic and nonmetastatic thyroid tumors. Study background: Thyroid patients, malignant and benign, had repertoires compared across blood and tumor or nodule tissue. Broader study findings: Within blood and tumor, benign nodules reportedly had significantly lower TCR beta diversity than malignant thyroid tumors did.

Source study methods: Across clinicopathological groups, CDR3 differences served as the basis for building a distant-metastasis classifier for papillary thyroid cancer. MiXCR re-clonotyped the PCR reads for TCRdb. Here the V and J calls rest on TCRdb's processing, not on the authors' analysis. Of 30,000 to 40,000 clones listed, roughly 19% are singletons. Every patient was untreated before thyroid surgery. Germline values: CDR1 DFQATT, CDR2 SNEGSKA (reference sequence). Trimming shortened V by 4 bases and J by 8 bases, and 6 bases separated the two germline ends. The length of the CDR3 is 11 residues.

The TCR originated in a female donor with papillary thyroid cancer or a benign thyroid nodule (not recorded which). Some clones in this sample may be carry-over from other donors' samples. The chain links TRBV20-1 to TRBJ1-6, with unresolved D. Material: blood. The CDR3 region is CSAMVDSPLHF. As DNA, the CDR3 is TGCAGTGCTATGGTTGATTCACCCCTCCACTTT.